This T cell receptor beta chain stems from a study of a mutant IDH1 vaccine in newly diagnosed glioma (dated by TCRdb to the early 2020s). Broadly, across the study: Vaccination was initiated 4-6 weeks after radiotherapy alone, or concurrently with temozolomide cycles in the chemotherapy-containing groups. Of the 30 to 35 patients who were treated, around 62% were male and about 40% were female, and the mean age was about 37 years. Peripheral blood was drawn at six visits: V03 (baseline), V05, V07, V10, V12 and V13. The week-35 safety follow-up was designated visit V12, and the week-47 end of study was designated visit V13. Before enrollment, patients had received standard therapy of radiotherapy alone, temozolomide alone, or radiochemotherapy with temozolomide; most received the combination. For exploratory analyses, around 23 treated patients had longitudinal TCRB deep sequencing done wherever samples were available.

V and J are trimmed by 6 bases and 7 bases, and the gene matches miss 4 bases of the junction. CDR1 SQVTM and CDR2 ANQGSEA were looked up in the germline V gene. Spanning cysteine to phenylalanine, the CDR3 consists of 12 amino acids. The retained sequence is limited to the CDR3, 36 bases, with the frame set at the first base. Overall study outcomes, separate from this receptor: Pseudoprogression seemed to be unrelated to changes in the top peripheral T cell clonotypes found by TCRB sequencing. Availability determined which PBMC samples were chosen for TCRB deep sequencing. According to the authors, sample limitations meant that analyses of patient blood samples could not be reproduced. Across multiple MHC alleles, vaccine-induced immune responses were seen in around 93% of patients.

Comments on this clone: Its antigen target is currently unknown. No base quality values were provided; no much bigger clone lies one nucleotide off.

The library relied on the immunoSEQ multiplex PCR assay. The hsTCRB Kit was used according to the manufacturer's protocol to amplify rearranged TCR beta chain sequences. Sequencing of TCRB libraries was carried out on an Illumina MiSeq. As for how the authors treated the data: The proprietary platform of the kit vendor was used for demultiplexing, trimming and gene mapping. In TCRdb, the immuneACCESS table is reduced to in-frame sequences with V and J assigned. These tables do not hold every clone; where another copy was compared, an unresolved V gene accounts for under half, and the others remain unexplained. V, J and clone size are those of that table, while D and trimming were read from the DNA. In this sample the table shows tens of thousands of clones, 80% to 90% of which occur a single time. The top ten clones comprise 4.1% of the sample. The time point label corresponds to: week 35, safety follow-up. Every vaccine dose consisted of 300 ug of a 20-mer mutant IDH1 peptide in Montanide, administered subcutaneously together with topical imiquimod. Patients received eight vaccinations in weeks 1, 3, 5, 7, 11, 15, 19 and 23, corresponding to visits V03 through V10. Donors had newly diagnosed WHO grade 3 or 4 IDH1-mutant astrocytomas with loss of nuclear ATRX. The samples were drawn from NOA16, a multicentre, single-arm, open-label phase I trial in Germany that tested a mutant IDH1 peptide vaccine in humans for the first time. Genomic DNA for TCRB sequencing was extracted from EDTA blood using the DNeasy Blood and Tissue Kit.

This specimen consisted of PBMCs, obtained from a glioma patient whose treatment included an IDH1 peptide vaccine. This clonotype was obtained from a young woman with glioma. The V gene is TRBV29-1 and the J gene is TRBJ2-1, and 9 bases in between align with TRBD2. The nucleotide sequence is TGCAGCGTCTTTAGCGGGGGTAATGAGCAGTTCTTC. Its protein product is CSVFSGGNEQFF.